These 4 T cell receptor beta chains share one sample of origin, sequenced in a study of patients and donors after allogeneic stem cell transplantation. TCRdb called the RT-PCR reads again in MiXCR, with one record for every CDR3 protein. The repertoire holds roughly 230,000 distinct CDR3 sequences, roughly 13% seen once, with about 9.9% in the top ten. Sequenced sample: blood, either unsorted or a sorted T cell fraction (not recorded which). All receptors come from a human donor who was either an allogeneic HSCT recipient or a stem cell or donor lymphocyte infusion donor (not recorded which). It is not recorded whose cells these are; they may come from a transplant donor.

This clonotype has at least ten counts. The chain employs TRBV20-1 and TRBJ1-6; 8 bases are shared with TRBD1. This CDR3 is built from 16 residues. Germline V CDR1 and CDR2: DFQATT, SNEGSKA (reference sequence). Unmatched junction bases numbered 6, after V lost 1 base and J lost 4 bases. The CDR3 region has the DNA TGCAGTGCTAGAGGTCCACAGGGGGAATATAATTCACCCCTCCACTTT. It translates to CSARGPQGEYNSPLHF.

This clonotype was counted ten times or more. The rearrangement joins TRBV7-9 to TRBJ2-7; tentatively, D is TRBD1 (6 bases). The CDR3 sequence is 14 residues long. Germline V CDR1 and CDR2: SEHNR, FQNEAQ (reference sequence). Deletions cut 5 bases from V and 3 bases from J, with 14 bases between. CDR3 region: CASSPRGTHYEQYF. The CDR3 nucleotides are TGTGCCAGCAGCCCCCGTGGGACACACTACGAGCAGTACTTC.

This clonotype has at least ten counts. V and J are TRBV7-9 and TRBJ2-1; D not certain. The CDR3 is made up of 11 amino acids. The V gene's germline CDR1 is SEHNR and CDR2 FQNEAQ (reference sequence). The ends were cut back, 3 bases at V and 8 bases at J, with 5 bases in the middle. The CDR3 coding sequence is TGTGCCAGCAGCTTTAGGGATGAGCAGTTCTTC. This gives the protein CASSFRDEQFF.

This clonotype appeared many times. The rearrangement uses TRBV6-2 or TRBV6-3 and TRBJ1-2; D is undetermined. The CDR3 has 16 amino acids. Per the germline V gene, CDR1 is MNHEY and CDR2 is SVGEGT. Trimming took 0 bases from V and 2 from J, leaving 13 bases between them. As DNA, the CDR3 is TGTGCCAGCAGTTACTCGAAGGATGACGCCAACTATGGCTACACCTTC. It specifies CASSYSKDDANYGYTF.